The present T cell receptor (beta chain) was sequenced within a study of shared clonotypes between healthy human individuals. Measured with immunoSEQ multiplex PCR; TCRdb has only the in-frame clones, and not every one. This table holds approximately 2,000,000 clones, approximately 90% found once. What was sequenced was naive CD4+ T cells from PBMCs. Subset noted: CD45RA+ positively selected. This sequence was found in a man between 18 and 29 years old in good health. Some clones in this sample may be carry-over from other donors' samples.

CDR3 region: CASSLELLAGGGENEQFF. Here the CDR3 DNA reads TGCGCCAGCAGCTTGGAACTACTAGCGGGAGGGGGAGAAAATGAGCAGTTCTTC. The chain has TRBV5-1 and TRBJ2-1; TRBD2 matches 13 bases. This CDR3 is built from 18 residues. Looked up from germline, CDR1 is SGHRS and CDR2 is YFSETQ. With 0 bases clipped from V and 7 bases from J, the junction kept 10 bases outside the gene matches. The full variable domain, with the rest looked up from reference TRBV5-1 and TRBJ2-1, is KAGVTQTPRYLIKTRGQQVTLSCSPISGHRSVSWYQQTPGQGLQFLFEYFSETQRNKGNFPGRFSGRQFSNSRSEMNVSTLELGDSALYLCASSLELLAGGGENEQFFGPGTRLTVL.